The 24 T cell receptor beta chains below all came from one sample that was sequenced in a study of cytomegalovirus exposure and HLA in healthy donors. The PCR had 60 Vbeta and 13 Jbeta primers. Sequencing used immunoSEQ multiplex PCR; TCRdb keeps in-frame clones, though not all of them. Among roughly 98,000 clones, about four fifths were seen once, and the ten largest hold roughly 11%. The sequencing input was PBMCs. The receptors were sampled from a young man in good health and CMV-seropositive.

This clone occurred once. The chain links TRBV6-1 to TRBJ2-2; D possibly corresponds to TRBD2 (6 bases). The CDR3 runs 13 residues. Per the germline V gene, CDR1 is MNHNS and CDR2 is SASEGT. The V end lost 3 bases, the J end lost 6 bases, and 8 bases lay between the germline ends. The CDR3 is CASSDREAGELFF. The CDR3 DNA sequence: TGTGCCAGCAGTGACAGGGAGGCCGGGGAGCTGTTTTTT.

The chain carries TRBV5-1 and TRBJ2-1; D ambiguous. The germline V and J ends were trimmed by 3 bases and 1 base, with 11 bases remaining between them. The CDR3 runs to 15 residues. The germline V gene encodes CDR1 SGHRS and CDR2 YFSETQ. The CDR3 region has the DNA TGCGCCAGCAGCTGGGTTGGGCGTTCCTACAATGAGCAGTTCTTC. It specifies CASSWVGRSYNEQFF.

V and J are TRBV7-8 and TRBJ2-7; 8 nucleotides agree with TRBD2. The CDR3 contains 14 residues. With V trimmed by 11 bases and J by 4 bases, 13 bases remained unmatched. CDR1 and CDR2 (germline): SGHVS, FQNEAQ. The CDR3 loop reads CASHPGTSPYEQYF. CDR3 nucleotide sequence: TGTGCCTCCCACCCAGGGACTAGTCCATACGAGCAGTACTTC.

The chain has TRBV5-4 and TRBJ1-3; no clear D. The CDR3 runs 16 residues. V was trimmed by 0 bases and J by 2 bases, leaving 12 bases between them. Germline CDR1 and CDR2: SGHNT and YYREEE (reference sequence). The CDR3 sequence: CASSLATGGAGNTIYF. The CDR3, as DNA: TGTGCCAGCAGCTTGGCGACGGGAGGAGCTGGAAACACCATATATTTT.

The V call is TRBV19, the J call TRBJ1-5; a weak D match, TRBD1 (6 bases). Trimming removed 4 bases at V and 9 bases at J, with 13 bases between. There are 13 residues in the CDR3. Germline-derived CDR1 and CDR2 are LNHDA and SQIVND (reference sequence). The CDR3 loop is CASSTGTYTPQHF. The CDR3 bases are TGTGCCAGTAGTACCGGGACATACACGCCCCAGCATTTT.

CDR3 protein: CASSLAAGAPGTQYF. The CDR3 nucleotides are TGTGCCAGCAGTTTGGCAGCGGGGGCCCCAGGGACCCAGTACTTC. The chain is built from TRBV27 and TRBJ2-5; 8 nucleotides match TRBD2. From germline, CDR1 is MNHEY and CDR2 SMNVEV (reference sequence). CDR3 length equals 15 residues. V was clipped by 3 bases and J by 7 bases; unmatched bases: 10.

The V gene is TRBV4-2, the J gene TRBJ1-2; D gene uncertain. Per germline, CDR1 LGHNA and CDR2 YNFKEQ. The V and J ends lost 4 bases and 2 bases respectively, with 17 bases between them. The CDR3 runs to 16 residues. The CDR3 DNA follows: TGTGCCAGCAGCCCCACCGATGTGGGAGAGAACTATGGCTACACCTTC. This translates into CASSPTDVGENYGYTF.

This chain's CDR3 is CASSNPQGPDTQYF. The CDR3 DNA reads as TGTGCCAGCAGCAATCCCCAGGGTCCAGATACGCAGTATTTT. This chain links TRBV21-1 with TRBJ2-3; the table's D call TRBD1 went unverified against the DNA. TRBV21-1 is designated a pseudogene. The CDR3 has 14 amino acids.

The rearrangement joins TRBV14 to TRBJ2-1, with D possibly TRBD1 on 5 matching bases. The germline gives CDR1 SGHDN, CDR2 FVKESK. The CDR3 sequence is 14 residues long. V was pared by 2 bases and J by 5 bases, with 10 bases between. The chain's CDR3 is CASSQQGRNNEQFF. Here the CDR3 DNA reads TGTGCCAGCAGCCAACAGGGCAGGAACAATGAGCAGTTCTTC.

This clone occurred once. The gene calls are TRBV5-4 and TRBJ1-1; no firm D call. There are 13 residues in the CDR3. V lost 0 bases and J 2 bases, leaving 5 bases between the germline ends. Germline CDR1 and CDR2: SGHNT and YYREEE (reference sequence). The CDR3 DNA follows: TGTGCCAGCAGCTTGGAACTAAACACTGAAGCTTTCTTT. It is translated as CASSLELNTEAFF.

This clone was seen just once. The chain employs TRBV27 and TRBJ2-1, with 7 bases that match TRBD2. This CDR3 has 14 residues. The junction had 5 bases not matched to a gene; V was cut back by 8 bases and J by 1 base. Germline CDR1 is MNHEY and CDR2 is SMNVEV (reference sequence). The CDR3 nucleotides read TGTGCCAGCGCAATGGGGGGGTCCTACAATGAGCAGTTCTTC. Translated, it gives CASAMGGSYNEQFF.

V gene TRBV6-1 combines with J gene TRBJ1-5; D gene ambiguous. There are 15 residues in the CDR3. Trimming pared 0 bases from V and 4 bases from J, leaving 10 bases between. Germline V gene lookup returns CDR1 MNHNS and CDR2 SASEGT. Written as DNA, the CDR3 is TGTGCCAGCAGTGAAGCAGGTGGAGATAATCAGCCCCAGCATTTT. Amino acids: CASSEAGGDNQPQHF.

The chain uses TRBV9 and TRBJ1-5; D possibly corresponds to TRBD1 (6 bases). The germline V and J ends were trimmed by 4 bases and 7 bases, with 21 bases remaining between them. Germline V lookup: CDR1 SGDLS, CDR2 YYNGEE. The CDR3 loop spans 16 amino acids. DNA for the CDR3: TGTGCCAGCAGCCCAGGCCTGGCGGGGGCGGTGCAGCCCCAGCATTTT. This translates into CASSPGLAGAVQPQHF.

V and J are TRBV13 and TRBJ1-4; 7 bases line up with TRBD1. CDR3 length equals 17 residues. With 3 bases clipped from V and 4 bases from J, the junction kept 11 bases outside the gene matches. Germline CDR1 is PRHDT and CDR2 is FYEKMQ (reference sequence). The CDR3 reads CASSFTLPTGFNEKLFF. DNA for the CDR3: TGTGCCAGCAGCTTCACCCTCCCGACAGGGTTTAATGAAAAACTGTTTTTT.

CDR3 sequence: CATSTPAVAGPTQYF. The CDR3 DNA is TGTGCCACCAGCACCCCCGCGGTAGCGGGGCCCACCCAGTACTTC. The rearrangement links TRBV15 to TRBJ2-5; TRBD2 aligns across 8 bases. Germline CDR1 and CDR2: LNHNV and YYDKDF (reference sequence). CDR3 length: 15 residues. Losses at the gene ends were 4 bases for V and 8 bases for J; bases not matched to a gene: 12.

V gene TRBV30 combines with J gene TRBJ1-5; 7 bases map to TRBD1. CDR1 and CDR2 from the germline V gene are GTSNPN and SVGIG (reference sequence). Germline trimming cut 1 base from V and 9 bases from J; bases unmatched to any gene: 15. The CDR3 length is 16 residues. The CDR3 nucleotides read TGTGCCTGGAGTGCAGGGGGTAAGACCTACGGGGGGCCCCAGCATTTT. This codes for CAWSAGGKTYGGPQHF. Supplemented by reference TRBV30 and TRBJ1-5, the full variable domain reads SQTIHQWPATLVQPVGSPLSLECTVEGTSNPNLYWYRQAAGRGLQLLFYSVGIGQISSEVPQNLSASRPQDRQFILSSKKLLLSDSGFYLCAWSAGGKTYGGPQHFGDGTRLSIL.

The chain uses TRBV1 and TRBJ2-7; the listed D gene, TRBD1, was not tested against the DNA. TRBV1 corresponds to a pseudogene. CDR3 length: 17 residues. The CDR3 spells CTSSQDLGVFPFAEQYF. In DNA, the CDR3 is TGCACCAGCAGCCAAGATCTAGGGGTTTTCCCCTTCGCCGAGCAGTACTTC.

This chain joins TRBV11-2 and TRBJ2-6, with D perhaps matching TRBD1 (5 bases). In germline, CDR1 is SGHAT, CDR2 FQNNGV. The CDR3 totals 16 residues. Deletions cut 5 bases from V and 2 bases from J, with 13 bases between. DNA of the CDR3: TGTGCCAGCAGCCGGTGGACAACTGCTGGGGCCAACGTCCTGACTTTC. The encoded protein is CASSRWTTAGANVLTF.

The CDR3 nucleotides are TGTGCCAGCAGGCCGACAGGATATAATGAAAAACTGTTTTTT. Its translation is CASRPTGYNEKLFF. The chain is built from TRBV6-5 and TRBJ1-4, with a weak D call TRBD1 (6 bases). V was trimmed by 6 bases and J by 4 bases, leaving 12 bases between them. CDR3 size: 14 residues. From germline, CDR1 is MNHEY and CDR2 SVGAGI.

The V call is TRBV28, the J call TRBJ1-4; D is unresolved. This CDR3 is 17 amino acids long. The V end was cut by 4 bases, the J end by 0 bases, with 15 bases between. Germline V CDR1 and CDR2: MDHEN, SYDVKM. CDR3 sequence reads: CASSSVHLKATNEKLFF. CDR3 in DNA: TGTGCCAGCAGTTCAGTACACCTCAAAGCAACTAATGAAAAACTGTTTTTT.

The V call is TRBV9, the J call TRBJ1-5; D not resolved. V gave up 4 bases and J gave up 4 bases, with 15 bases separating them. The germline V gene encodes CDR1 SGDLS and CDR2 YYNGEE. This CDR3 has 15 residues. This CDR3 is CASSPLSARNQPQHF. For the CDR3, the DNA is TGTGCCAGCAGCCCCTTGTCAGCTAGGAATCAGCCCCAGCATTTT. Together with reference TRBV9 and TRBJ1-5, the CDR3 gives the full variable domain: DSGVTQTPKHLITATGQRVTLRCSPRSGDLSVYWYQQSLDQGLQFLIQYYNGEERAKGNILERFSAQQFPDLHSELNLSSLELGDSALYFCASSPLSARNQPQHFGDGTRLSIL.

This clone was observed a few times. The chain couples TRBV5-6 to TRBJ1-5, with a tentative D call TRBD1 (6 bases). The CDR3 is 15 amino acids. From germline, CDR1 is SGHDT and CDR2 YYEEEE. V was pared by 2 bases and J by 1 base, with 10 bases between. For the CDR3, the DNA is TGTGCCAGCAGCTTCGGACAGTTCAGCAATCAGCCCCAGCATTTT. This translates into CASSFGQFSNQPQHF.

Concerning this clone: It is likely a read error, because the conserved phenylalanine at the end of the CDR3 is missing. The chain links TRBV11-2 to TRBJ1-5; D not resolved. Trimming removed 3 bases from V and 0 bases from J, with 9 bases in between. CDR1 is SGHAT and CDR2 is FQNNGV in the germline V gene. The CDR3 runs 15 residues. CDR3 residues: CASSLVPDSNQPQHV. The CDR3 nucleotides read TGTGCCAGCAGCTTGGTCCCTGATAGCAATCAGCCCCAGCATGTT.

The chain links TRBV27 to TRBJ2-5; D ambiguous. V lost 7 bases to trimming and J lost 4 bases, with 7 bases between them. Germline V gene lookup returns CDR1 MNHEY and CDR2 SMNVEV (reference sequence). The CDR3 is 11 residues long. The CDR3 loop is CASTLRETQYF. In nucleotides, the CDR3 is TGTGCCAGCACCCTCCGAGAGACCCAGTACTTC.